Detailed here is one TCR beta chain. Library construction for TCR beta used iRepertoire HTBI primers and Arm-PCR of CDR3 regions. TCRdb re-analysed the multiplex PCR reads in MiXCR, keeping a single row per CDR3 protein. This table has some 420,000 distinct CDR3 sequences, approximately 23% appearing once. The data derive from a study of regulatory T cells in long-lasting Graves disease. Time point indicated: persistent/refractory GD, antithyroid drugs over 5 years with positive TRAb. The TCR library was made from RNA that had been extracted from PBMCs in TRIzol. Blood from the periphery, approximately 8.6 milliliters in all, was drawn into EDTA tubes. The clonotype comes from a female donor with Graves disease. The material was peripheral blood mononuclear cells (PBMCs), obtained when the disease was refractory, from a patient treated with antithyroid drugs.

CDR3 in amino acids: CSAREGSHNQPQHF. The CDR3 bases are TGCAGTGCTAGAGAGGGAAGCCATAATCAGCCCCAGCATTTT. This chain connects TRBV20-1 to TRBJ1-5; unclear D gene. Between the trimmed V and J ends, which lost 0 bases and 4 bases, there was a span of 10 bases. Germline V gene lookup returns CDR1 DFQATT and CDR2 SNEGSKA (reference sequence). The CDR3 has 14 residues.